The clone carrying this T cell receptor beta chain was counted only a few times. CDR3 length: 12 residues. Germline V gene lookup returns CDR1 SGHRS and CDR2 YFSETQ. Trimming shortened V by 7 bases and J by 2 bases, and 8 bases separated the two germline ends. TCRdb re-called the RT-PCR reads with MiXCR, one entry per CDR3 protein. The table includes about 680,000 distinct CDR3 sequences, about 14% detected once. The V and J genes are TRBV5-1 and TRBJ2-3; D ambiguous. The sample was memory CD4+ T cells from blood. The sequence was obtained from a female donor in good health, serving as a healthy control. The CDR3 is CASGWNTDTQYF. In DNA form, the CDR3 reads TGCGCCAGCGGGTGGAACACAGATACGCAGTATTTT.